The sample holds a few counts of the clone carrying this TCR beta chain. Its specificity is unknown. Together with a sample-barcoded 5' primer, a J-beta primer mix was included in a second PCR lasting roughly 6 to 12 cycles. One entry per CDR3 protein, called by TCRdb with MiXCR from the 5' RACE reads. Among fewer than 2 million distinct CDR3 sequences listed, 30% to 40% were seen once. The data derive from a study of blood T cells in healthy people across ages. Broader study findings: Any changes in expanded clonotypes were possibly confounded, as donor CMV status remained unknown.

Trimming stripped 3 bases from V and 1 base from J, with 3 bases between. Per germline, CDR1 MNHNY and CDR2 SVGAGI (reference sequence). This CDR3 spans 13 amino acids. The receptor was derived from a human donor in good health. The chain is built from TRBV6-6 and TRBJ2-2; D is unclear. The sequenced sample was blood. The chain's CDR3 is CASSYMNTGELFF. The DNA of the CDR3 is TGTGCCAGCAGTTATATGAACACCGGGGAGCTGTTTTTT.